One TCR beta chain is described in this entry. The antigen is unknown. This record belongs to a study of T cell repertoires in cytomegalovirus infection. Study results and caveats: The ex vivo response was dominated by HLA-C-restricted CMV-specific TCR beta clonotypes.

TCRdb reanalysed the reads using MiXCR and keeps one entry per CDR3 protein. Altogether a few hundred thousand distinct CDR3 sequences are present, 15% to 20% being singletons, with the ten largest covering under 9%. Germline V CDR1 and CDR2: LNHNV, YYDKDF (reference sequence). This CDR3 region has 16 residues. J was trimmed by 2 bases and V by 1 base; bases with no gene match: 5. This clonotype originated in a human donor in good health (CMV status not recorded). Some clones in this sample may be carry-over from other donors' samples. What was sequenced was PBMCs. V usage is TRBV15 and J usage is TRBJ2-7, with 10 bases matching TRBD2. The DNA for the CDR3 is TGTGCCACCAGCAGAGTTAGGACTAGCGGTACCTACGAGCAGTACTTC. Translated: CATSRVRTSGTYEQYF. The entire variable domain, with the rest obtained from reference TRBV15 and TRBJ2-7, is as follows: DAMVIQNPRYQVTQFGKPVTLSCSQTLNHNVMYWYQQKSSQAPKLLFHYYDKDFNNEADTPDNFQSRRPNTSFCFLDIRSPGLGDTAMYLCATSRVRTSGTYEQYFGPGTRLTVT.